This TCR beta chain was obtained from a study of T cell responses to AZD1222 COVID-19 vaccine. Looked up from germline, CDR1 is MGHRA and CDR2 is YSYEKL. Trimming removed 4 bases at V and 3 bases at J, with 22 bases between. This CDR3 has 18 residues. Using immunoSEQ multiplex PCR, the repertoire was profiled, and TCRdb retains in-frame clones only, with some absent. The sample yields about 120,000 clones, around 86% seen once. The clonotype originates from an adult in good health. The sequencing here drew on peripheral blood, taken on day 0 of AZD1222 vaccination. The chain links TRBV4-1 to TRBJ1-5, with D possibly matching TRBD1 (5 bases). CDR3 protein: CASSPYNIRVKNNQPQHF. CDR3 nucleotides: TGCGCCAGCAGCCCCTATAACATCAGGGTGAAGAACAATCAGCCCCAGCATTTT.